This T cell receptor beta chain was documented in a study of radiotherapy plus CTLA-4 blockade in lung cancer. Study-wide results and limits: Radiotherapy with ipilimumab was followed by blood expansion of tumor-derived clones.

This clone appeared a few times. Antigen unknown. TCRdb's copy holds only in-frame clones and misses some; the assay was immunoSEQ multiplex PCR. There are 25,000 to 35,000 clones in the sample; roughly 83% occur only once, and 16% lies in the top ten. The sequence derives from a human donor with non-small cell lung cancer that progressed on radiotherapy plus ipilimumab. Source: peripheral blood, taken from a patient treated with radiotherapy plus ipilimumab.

The CDR3 region is CATGTNQPQHF. The CDR3 nucleotides read TGTGCCACGGGTACCAATCAGCCCCAGCATTTT. The chain couples TRBV28 to TRBJ1-5; D remains unclear. This CDR3 has 11 amino acids. Looked up from germline, CDR1 is MDHEN and CDR2 is SYDVKM. V shed 10 bases and J shed 3 bases, with 7 bases lying between them.